This T cell receptor beta chain appears in the sequencing data of a study of shared clonotypes between healthy human individuals. CD8 cells regarded as naive lacked CD45RO, were positively chosen for CCR7, and omitted terminally differentiated effector memory CD45RA+ cells. Germline-derived CDR1 and CDR2 are LNHDA and SQIVND (reference sequence). Trimming stripped 4 bases from V and 2 bases from J, with 6 bases between. The CDR3 covers 12 residues. Study-wide results and caveats: An anticipated effect of sequencing depth on clonotype sharing among donors was recognized.

Details on this clone: The antigen remains unidentified.

This table comes from immunoSEQ multiplex PCR, and its TCRdb copy is limited to in-frame clones, with some not included. The data contain about 750,000 clones, 80% to 95% of them seen just once; the ten biggest clones take up about 24%. This TCR derives from a young man in good health. J is TRBJ2-7 and V is TRBV19; D is ambiguous. The sequenced sample consisted of naive CD8+ T cells sorted from blood. Here the CDR3 reads CASSSRPYEQYF. The CDR3 nucleotides are TGTGCCAGTAGTAGTCGTCCCTACGAGCAGTACTTC.